This T cell receptor beta chain derives from a study of human T cells and chemical hapten exposure. Study-level background: Patches that contained 0.01% DPC were applied to the upper back and read at 6 days.

Time point: patch test 1, 2 weeks after DPC sensitization. This sample's treatment: therapeutic diphenylcyclopropenone sensitization with weekly scalp DPC. Study-level results: TCRs whose frequency exceeded 1 in 1000 remained the same following DPC sensitization. Counts of expanded TCRs (at PT1) showed a positive correlation with patch test score.

The CDR3 extends over 15 amino acids. The junction had 5 bases not matched to a gene; V was cut back by 0 bases and J by 8 bases. Germline V gene sequence: CDR1 LGHNA, CDR2 YSLEER. In the study's own analysis: A per-sample median of approximately 87,000 TCRs was observed, with counts ranging from about 20,000 to 750,000. TCRdb reanalysed the RACE reads using MiXCR and keeps one entry per CDR3 protein. For this entry, the V and J calls and clone size follow TCRdb and not the study's own pipeline. The profile covers 150,000 to 200,000 distinct CDR3 sequences, with about 15% appearing a single time and 1.5% to 2% taken by the ten largest. Of note for this clonotype: Antigen: not known.

The chain uses TRBV4-3 and TRBJ1-4; TRBD1 aligns across 8 bases. This specimen was whole blood, taken in connection with sensitization to the hapten diphenylcyclopropenone (DPC). The sequence came from a woman younger than 45 with alopecia areata. Some clones in this sample may be carry-over from other donors' samples. This CDR3 is CASSQDWTGNEKLFF. CDR3 sequence (DNA): TGCGCCAGCAGCCAAGATTGGACAGGGAACGAAAAACTGTTTTTT.